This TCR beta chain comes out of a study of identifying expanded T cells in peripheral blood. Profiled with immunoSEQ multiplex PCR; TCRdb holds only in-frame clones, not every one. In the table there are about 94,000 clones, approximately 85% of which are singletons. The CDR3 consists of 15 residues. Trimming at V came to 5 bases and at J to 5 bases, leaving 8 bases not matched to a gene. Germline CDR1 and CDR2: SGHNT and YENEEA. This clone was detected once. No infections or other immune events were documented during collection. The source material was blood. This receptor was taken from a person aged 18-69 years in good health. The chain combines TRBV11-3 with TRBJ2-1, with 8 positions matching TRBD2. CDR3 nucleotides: TGTGCCAGCAGCCTCAGCGGGAGAAGGAACAATGAGCAGTTCTTC. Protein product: CASSLSGRRNNEQFF.